This entry concerns a single T cell receptor (beta chain). This entry is derived from a study of blood T cell repertoires in COVID-19. Study background: Both acute and convalescent COVID-19 samples were obtained from the United States, Italy and Spain.

V shed 4 bases and J 4 bases; nucleotides not matched to a gene: 4. Germline V gene sequence: CDR1 GTSNPN, CDR2 SVGIG (reference sequence). The length of the CDR3 is 12 residues. Profiling relied on immunoSEQ multiplex PCR, and the TCRdb table lists in-frame clones only, not all of them. The sample holds about 200,000 clones, almost 85% seen once. The TCR comes from a human donor with acute or convalescent COVID-19. The donor label of this sample is uncertain. Specimen: peripheral blood. This sequence joins TRBV30 and TRBJ2-7, with 7 nucleotides matching TRBD1. CDR3 sequence: CAWTRGSYEQYF. The CDR3, as DNA: TGTGCCTGGACCAGGGGGAGTTACGAGCAGTACTTC.